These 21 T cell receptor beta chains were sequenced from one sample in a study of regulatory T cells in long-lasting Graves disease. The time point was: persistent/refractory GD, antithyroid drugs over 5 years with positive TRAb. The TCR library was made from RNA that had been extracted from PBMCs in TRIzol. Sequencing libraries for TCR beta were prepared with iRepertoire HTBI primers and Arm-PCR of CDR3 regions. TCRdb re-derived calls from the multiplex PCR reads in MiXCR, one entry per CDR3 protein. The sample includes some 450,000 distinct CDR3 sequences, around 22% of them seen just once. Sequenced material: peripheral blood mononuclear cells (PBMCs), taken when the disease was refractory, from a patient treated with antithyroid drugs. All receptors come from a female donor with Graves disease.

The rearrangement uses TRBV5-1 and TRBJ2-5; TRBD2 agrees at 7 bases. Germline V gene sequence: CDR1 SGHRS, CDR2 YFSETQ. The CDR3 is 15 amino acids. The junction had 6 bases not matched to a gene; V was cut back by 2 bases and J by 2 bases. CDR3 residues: CASSFQGAGQETQYF. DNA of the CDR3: TGCGCCAGCAGCTTCCAGGGAGCGGGGCAAGAGACCCAGTACTTC.

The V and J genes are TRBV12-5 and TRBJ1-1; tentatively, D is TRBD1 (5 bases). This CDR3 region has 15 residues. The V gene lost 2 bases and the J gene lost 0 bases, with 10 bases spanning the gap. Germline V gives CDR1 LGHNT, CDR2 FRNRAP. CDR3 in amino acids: CASGLQGLVNTEAFF. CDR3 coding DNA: TGTGCTAGTGGTTTGCAGGGACTTGTGAACACTGAAGCTTTCTTT.

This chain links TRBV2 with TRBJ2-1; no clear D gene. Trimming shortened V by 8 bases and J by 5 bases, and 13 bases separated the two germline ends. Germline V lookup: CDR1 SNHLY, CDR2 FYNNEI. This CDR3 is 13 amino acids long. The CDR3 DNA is TGTGCCAGCGTCGGGCTACGGGACAATGAGCAGTTCTTC. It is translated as CASVGLRDNEQFF.

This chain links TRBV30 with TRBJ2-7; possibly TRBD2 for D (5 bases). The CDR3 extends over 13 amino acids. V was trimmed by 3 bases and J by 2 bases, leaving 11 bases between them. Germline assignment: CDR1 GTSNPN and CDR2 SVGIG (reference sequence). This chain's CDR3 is CAWSGIGTYEQYF. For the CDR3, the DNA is TGTGCCTGGAGCGGGATAGGCACCTACGAGCAGTACTTC.

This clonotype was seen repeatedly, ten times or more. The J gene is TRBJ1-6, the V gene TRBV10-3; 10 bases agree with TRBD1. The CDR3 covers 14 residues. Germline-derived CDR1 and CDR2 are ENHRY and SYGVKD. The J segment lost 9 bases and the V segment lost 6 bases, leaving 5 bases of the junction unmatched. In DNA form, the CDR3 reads TGTGCCATCAGCCCGGGACAGGGGAGTTCACCCCTCCACTTT. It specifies CAISPGQGSSPLHF.

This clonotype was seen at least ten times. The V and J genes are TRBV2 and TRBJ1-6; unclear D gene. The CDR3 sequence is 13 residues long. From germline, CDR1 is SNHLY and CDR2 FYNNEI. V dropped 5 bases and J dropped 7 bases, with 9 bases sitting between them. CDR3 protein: CASSQQPNSPLHF. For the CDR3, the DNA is TGTGCCAGCAGTCAACAACCCAATTCACCCCTCCACTTT.

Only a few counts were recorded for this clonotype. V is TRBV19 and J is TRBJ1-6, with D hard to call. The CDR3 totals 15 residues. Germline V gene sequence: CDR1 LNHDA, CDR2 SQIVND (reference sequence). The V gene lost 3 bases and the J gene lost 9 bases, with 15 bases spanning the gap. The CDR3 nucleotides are TGTGCCAGTAGTATCCTGGCGGTATTCTCTTCACCCCTCCACTTT. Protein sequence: CASSILAVFSSPLHF.

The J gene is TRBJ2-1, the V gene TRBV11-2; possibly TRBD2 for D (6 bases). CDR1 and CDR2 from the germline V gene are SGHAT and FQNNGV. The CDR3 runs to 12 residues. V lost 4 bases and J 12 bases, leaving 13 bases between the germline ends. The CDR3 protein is CASSSWAGRQFF. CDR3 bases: TGTGCCAGCAGCTCGTGGGCGGGAAGGCAGTTCTTC. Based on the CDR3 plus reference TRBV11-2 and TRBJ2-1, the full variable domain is EAGVAQSPRYKIIEKRQSVAFWCNPISGHATLYWYQQILGQGPKLLIQFQNNGVVDDSQLPKDRFSAERLKGVDSTLKIQPAKLEDSAVYLCASSSWAGRQFFGPGTRLTVL.

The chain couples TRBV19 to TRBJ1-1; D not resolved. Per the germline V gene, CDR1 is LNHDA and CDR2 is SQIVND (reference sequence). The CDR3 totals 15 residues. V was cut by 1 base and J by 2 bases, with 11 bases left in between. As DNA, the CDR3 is TGTGCCAGTAGTATAGCTGGCAGCATAAACACTGAAGCTTTCTTT. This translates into CASSIAGSINTEAFF. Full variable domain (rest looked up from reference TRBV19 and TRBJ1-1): DGGITQSPKYLFRKEGQNVTLSCEQNLNHDAMYWYRQDPGQGLRLIYYSQIVNDFQKGDIAEGYSVSREKKESFPLTVTSAQKNPTAFYLCASSIAGSINTEAFFGQGTRLTVV.

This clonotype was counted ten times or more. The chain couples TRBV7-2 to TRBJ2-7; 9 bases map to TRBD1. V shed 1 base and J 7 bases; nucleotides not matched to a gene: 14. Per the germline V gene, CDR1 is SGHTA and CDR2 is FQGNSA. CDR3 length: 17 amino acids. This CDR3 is CASSLEDPGTGFREQYF. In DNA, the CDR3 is TGTGCCAGCAGCTTAGAGGATCCGGGGACAGGGTTCAGGGAGCAGTACTTC.

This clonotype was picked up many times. CDR3 sequence reads: CASSYSGQANTEAFF. The DNA of the CDR3 is TGTGCCAGCAGTTACTCGGGACAGGCGAACACTGAAGCTTTCTTT. The chain combines TRBV6-5 with TRBJ1-1, with TRBD1 matching over 8 bases. The CDR3 totals 15 residues. Germline V gene lookup returns CDR1 MNHEY and CDR2 SVGAGI. V shed 0 bases, J shed 1 base, and the junction held 1 base outside the gene matches.

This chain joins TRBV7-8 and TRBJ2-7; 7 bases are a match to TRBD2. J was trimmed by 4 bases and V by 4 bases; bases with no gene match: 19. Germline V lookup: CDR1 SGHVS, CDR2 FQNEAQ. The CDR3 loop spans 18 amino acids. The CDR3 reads CASSSTYARAGEGYEQYF. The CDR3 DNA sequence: TGTGCCAGCAGCTCTACATATGCCCGGGCGGGAGAGGGGTACGAGCAGTACTTC.

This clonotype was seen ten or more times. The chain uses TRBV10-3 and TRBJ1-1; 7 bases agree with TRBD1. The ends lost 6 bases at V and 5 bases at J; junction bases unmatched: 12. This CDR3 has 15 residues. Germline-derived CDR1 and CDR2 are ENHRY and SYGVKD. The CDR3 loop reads CAIRPNQGEGTEAFF. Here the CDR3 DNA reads TGTGCCATCAGACCGAACCAGGGGGAGGGGACTGAAGCTTTCTTT.

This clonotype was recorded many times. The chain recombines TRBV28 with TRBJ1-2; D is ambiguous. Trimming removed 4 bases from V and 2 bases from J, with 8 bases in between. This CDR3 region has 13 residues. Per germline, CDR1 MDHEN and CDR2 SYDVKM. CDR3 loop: CASSSGINYGYTF. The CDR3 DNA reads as TGTGCCAGCAGTTCGGGGATCAACTATGGCTACACCTTC.

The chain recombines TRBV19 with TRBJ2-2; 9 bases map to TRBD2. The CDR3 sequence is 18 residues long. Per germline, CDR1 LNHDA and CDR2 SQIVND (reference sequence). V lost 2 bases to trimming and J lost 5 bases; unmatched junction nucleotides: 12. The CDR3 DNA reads TGTGCCAGTAGTATACGGCTTCAACTAGCGGGCGGGACCGGGGAGCTGTTTTTT. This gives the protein CASSIRLQLAGGTGELFF.

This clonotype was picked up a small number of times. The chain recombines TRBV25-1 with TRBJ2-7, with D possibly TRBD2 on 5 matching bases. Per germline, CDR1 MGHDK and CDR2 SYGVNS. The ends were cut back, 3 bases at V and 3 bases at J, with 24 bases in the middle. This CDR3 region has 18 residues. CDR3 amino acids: CASSDGIPGTGYLYEQYF. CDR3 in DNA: TGTGCCAGCAGTGATGGCATCCCCGGCACGGGATACCTCTACGAGCAGTACTTC.

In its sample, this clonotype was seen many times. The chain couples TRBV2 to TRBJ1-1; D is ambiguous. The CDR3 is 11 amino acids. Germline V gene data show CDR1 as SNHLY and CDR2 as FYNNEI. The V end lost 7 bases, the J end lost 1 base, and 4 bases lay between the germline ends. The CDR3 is CASNENTEAFF. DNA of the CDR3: TGTGCCAGCAATGAGAACACTGAAGCTTTCTTT.

The CDR3 loop is CASSIGGLLGGGTTEAFF. The CDR3 DNA reads as TGTGCCAGTAGTATAGGGGGCTTACTAGGCGGAGGTACCACTGAAGCTTTCTTT. The J gene is TRBJ1-1, the V gene TRBV19; a possible D gene is TRBD1 (5 bases). Trimming took off 1 base at V and 4 bases at J, with 22 bases between the two ends. The CDR3 runs 18 residues. Germline CDR1 and CDR2: LNHDA and SQIVND (reference sequence).

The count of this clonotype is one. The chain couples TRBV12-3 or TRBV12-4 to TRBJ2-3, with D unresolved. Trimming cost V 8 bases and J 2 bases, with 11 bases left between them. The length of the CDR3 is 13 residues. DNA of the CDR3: TGTGCCAGCGGTGCCTTTAACACAGATACGCAGTATTTT. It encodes CASGAFNTDTQYF.

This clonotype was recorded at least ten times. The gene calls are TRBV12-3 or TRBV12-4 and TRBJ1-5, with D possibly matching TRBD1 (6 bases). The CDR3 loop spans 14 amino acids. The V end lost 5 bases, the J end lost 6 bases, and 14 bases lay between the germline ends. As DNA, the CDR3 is TGTGCCAGCAGTGGTACTGGGGGCAGTCAGCCCCAGCATTTT. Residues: CASSGTGGSQPQHF.

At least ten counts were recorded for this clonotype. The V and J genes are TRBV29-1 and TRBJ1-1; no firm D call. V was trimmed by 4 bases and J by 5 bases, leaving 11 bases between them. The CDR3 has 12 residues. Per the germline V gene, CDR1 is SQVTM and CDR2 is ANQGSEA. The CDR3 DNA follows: TGCAGCGTTGCAGAGGGAGGGACTGAAGCTTTCTTT. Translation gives CSVAEGGTEAFF. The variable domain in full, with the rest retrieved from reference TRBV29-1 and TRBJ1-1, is SAVISQKPSRDICQRGTSLTIQCQVDSQVTMMFWYRQQPGQSLTLIATANQGSEATYESGFVIDKFPISRPNLTFSTLTVSNMSPEDSSIYLCSVAEGGTEAFFGQGTRLTVV.